This passage covers 29 T cell receptor beta chains from one sample sequenced in a study of blood T cell repertoires in COVID-19 (dated by TCRdb to about 2020). Library preparation was by the immunoSEQ multiplex PCR assay. TCRdb took this table from immuneACCESS and kept in-frame rearrangements with V and J called. Such tables lack part of the clones; where checked against another copy, unresolved V genes explain under half of the gap, and the rest is unexplained. The sample table holds about 100,000 clones, of which just under 95% were seen once. The ten largest clones capture more than 5.5% of the sample. The sequencing sample was made of peripheral blood. These receptors were obtained from a man in his 70s with acute or convalescent COVID-19.

The J gene is TRBJ2-1, the V gene TRBV14; D perhaps matches TRBD2 (6 bases). Germline V gene lookup returns CDR1 SGHDN and CDR2 FVKESK. Trimming removed 3 bases from V and 2 bases from J, with 8 bases in between. CDR3 size: 14 residues. CDR3 residues: CASSHSGPYNEQFF. DNA for the CDR3: TGTGCCAGCAGCCATAGCGGACCCTACAATGAGCAGTTCTTC.

This clone showed up just once. The chain employs TRBV30 and TRBJ1-1; D is possibly TRBD1 (5 bases). Germline CDR1 and CDR2: GTSNPN and SVGIG (reference sequence). The CDR3 is 12 residues long. With 4 bases removed from V and 2 bases from J, the gap between germline ends came to 8 bases. CDR3 bases: TGTGCCTGGACCAGGGCTAACACTGAAGCTTTCTTT. Its protein is CAWTRANTEAFF.

The chain carries TRBV2 and TRBJ2-1; TRBD2 matches 9 bases. In germline, CDR1 is SNHLY, CDR2 FYNNEI. There are 13 residues in the CDR3. Losses at the gene ends were 6 bases for V and 9 bases for J; bases not matched to a gene: 6. CDR3 in DNA: TGTGCCAGCAGGGTGCGGGAGGGGGTTGAGCAGTTCTTC. It encodes CASRVREGVEQFF.

V usage is TRBV7-7 and J usage is TRBJ2-2; D may be TRBD1 (5 bases). Trimming pared 4 bases from V and 5 bases from J, leaving 11 bases between. The length of the CDR3 is 14 residues. The germline CDR1 and CDR2 sequences are SSHAT and FNYEAQ (reference sequence). CDR3 sequence: CASSSSQGTGELFF. CDR3 coding DNA: TGTGCCAGCAGCTCCTCCCAGGGTACCGGGGAGCTGTTTTTT.

The CDR3 DNA sequence: TGTGCCAGCAGCCTTTTTTCCAGGGCGTGGGGCACAGATACGCAGTATTTT. Its translation: CASSLFSRAWGTDTQYF. The V gene is TRBV5-6, the J gene TRBJ2-3; TRBD1 might be the D (5 bases). CDR1 is SGHDT and CDR2 is YYEEEE in the germline V gene. The CDR3 sequence is 17 residues long. The ends were cut back, 4 bases at V and 1 base at J, with 19 bases in the middle.

This rearrangement joins TRBV6-6 to TRBJ2-1; weak D call: TRBD1 (6 bases). The CDR3 runs to 15 residues. Looked up from germline, CDR1 is MNHNY and CDR2 is SVGAGI (reference sequence). Trimming left V 4 bases short and J 0 bases short, with 10 bases between. CDR3 sequence: CASSSSDSSYNEQFF. The CDR3 DNA sequence: TGTGCCAGCAGTTCCTCGGACAGCTCCTACAATGAGCAGTTCTTC.

This sequence joins TRBV15 and TRBJ1-1; 10 positions match TRBD1. Germline CDR1 reads LNHNV; CDR2 reads YYDKDF (reference sequence). Germline trimming cut 0 bases from V and 2 bases from J; bases unmatched to any gene: 3. This CDR3 region has 16 residues. CDR3 sequence: CATSRDRDRGNTEAFF. CDR3 nucleotide sequence: TGTGCCACCAGCAGAGACCGGGACAGGGGTAACACTGAAGCTTTCTTT.

This chain uses TRBV7-9 with TRBJ1-4; D may be TRBD1 (5 bases). The V end was cut by 2 bases, the J end by 4 bases, with 14 bases between. There are 16 residues in the CDR3. The germline V gene encodes CDR1 SEHNR and CDR2 FQNEAQ (reference sequence). CDR3 sequence: CASSLPTDDSNEKLFF. CDR3 coding DNA: TGTGCCAGCAGCTTACCCACGGACGACAGTAATGAAAAACTGTTTTTT.

The CDR3 loop is CASSYYRGRTEAFF. DNA of the CDR3: TGTGCCAGCAGTTACTACAGGGGGCGTACTGAAGCTTTCTTT. This rearrangement joins TRBV6-5 to TRBJ1-1; 9 bases align to TRBD1. CDR3 length equals 14 residues. CDR1 and CDR2 from the germline V gene are MNHEY and SVGAGI. The J segment lost 5 bases and the V segment lost 1 base, leaving 2 bases of the junction unmatched.

As DNA, the CDR3 is TGCAGCGTTGGAGAACTTCTCGGGGAGCTGTTTTTT. Amino acids: CSVGELLGELFF. This chain joins TRBV29-1 and TRBJ2-2; unclear D gene. V lost 4 bases to trimming and J lost 7 bases, with 10 bases between them. The CDR3 is made up of 12 amino acids. The V gene's germline CDR1 is SQVTM and CDR2 ANQGSEA.

The genes are TRBV5-1 and TRBJ2-1; a possible D gene is TRBD2 (5 bases). The CDR3 consists of 14 residues. Trimming removed 0 bases at V and 8 bases at J, with 12 bases between. CDR1 is SGHRS and CDR2 is YFSETQ in the germline V gene. CDR3 sequence (DNA): TGCGCCAGCAGCTTGGGAGGACTGTACGATGAGCAGTTCTTC. Translated, it gives CASSLGGLYDEQFF. The whole variable domain, remainder taken from reference TRBV5-1 and TRBJ2-1, is KAGVTQTPRYLIKTRGQQVTLSCSPISGHRSVSWYQQTPGQGLQFLFEYFSETQRNKGNFPGRFSGRQFSNSRSEMNVSTLELGDSALYLCASSLGGLYDEQFFGPGTRLTVL.

In DNA form, the CDR3 reads TGTGCCAGTAGTTGGACAGGGAATAGCAATCAGCCCCAGCATTTT. Translation: CASSWTGNSNQPQHF. V usage is TRBV19 and J usage is TRBJ1-5; 8 bases map to TRBD1. CDR3 length: 15 residues. The germline V gene encodes CDR1 LNHDA and CDR2 SQIVND (reference sequence). J gave up 0 bases and V 5 bases, and 3 bases lay outside the gene matches.

The J gene is TRBJ1-2, the V gene TRBV18; unclear D gene. This CDR3 region has 15 residues. CDR1 KGHSH and CDR2 LQKENI come from the germline V gene. The V end lost 2 bases, the J end lost 0 bases, and 10 bases lay between the germline ends. The CDR3 reads CASSPYSIPNYGYTF. CDR3 nucleotides: TGTGCCAGCTCACCATACTCGATTCCTAACTATGGCTACACCTTC.

The chain uses TRBV5-8 and TRBJ2-7; TRBD1 is a possible D gene (6 bases). CDR3 length: 15 residues. V dropped 4 bases and J dropped 0 bases, with 14 bases sitting between them. Germline V gene lookup returns CDR1 SGHTS and CDR2 YDEGEE. The CDR3 DNA is TGTGCCAGCAGCCTCTTTGGACAGTCCTCCTACGAGCAGTACTTC. It is translated as CASSLFGQSSYEQYF. The whole variable domain, remainder taken from reference TRBV5-8 and TRBJ2-7, is EAGVTQSPTHLIKTRGQQATLRCSPISGHTSVYWYQQALGLGLQFLLWYDEGEERNRGNFPPRFSGRQFPNYSSELNVNALELEDSALYLCASSLFGQSSYEQYFGPGTRLTVT.

The chain recombines TRBV7-2 with TRBJ1-2; D may be TRBD1 (5 bases). V was pared by 6 bases and J by 6 bases, with 11 bases between. The CDR3 is 12 residues long. CDR1 SGHTA and CDR2 FQGNSA come from the germline V gene. The CDR3 loop reads CASSRGTNGYTF. The CDR3 coding sequence is TGTGCCAGCAGTCGCGGGACTAATGGCTACACCTTC.

The rearrangement links TRBV9 to TRBJ2-5; D might be TRBD2 (6 bases). From germline, CDR1 is SGDLS and CDR2 YYNGEE. V was cut by 0 bases and J by 1 base, with 13 bases left in between. The CDR3 is 16 residues long. The CDR3 here is CASSVGAGLVQETQYF. In DNA form, the CDR3 reads TGTGCCAGCAGCGTAGGGGCGGGACTGGTCCAAGAGACCCAGTACTTC.

The chain uses TRBV12-3 or TRBV12-4 and TRBJ2-3, with a tentative D call TRBD2 (6 bases). CDR3 size: 12 residues. V was cut by 8 bases and J by 3 bases, with 9 bases left in between. CDR3 DNA sequence: TGTGCCAGCTCGGCGGGGACAGATACGCAGTATTTT. Its translation: CASSAGTDTQYF.

This chain uses TRBV7-9 with TRBJ2-5; 14 positions match TRBD2. Germline CDR1 and CDR2: SEHNR and FQNEAQ (reference sequence). With V trimmed by 7 bases and J by 5 bases, 9 bases remained unmatched. The CDR3 spans 16 residues. The CDR3 region has the DNA TGTGCCAGCAAAGGGTCCGGACTAGCGGGGGGTGAGACCCAGTACTTC. Residues: CASKGSGLAGGETQYF.

The gene calls are TRBV11-2 and TRBJ1-6; 10 nucleotides line up with TRBD1. Trimming at V came to 5 bases and at J to 7 bases, leaving 5 bases not matched to a gene. This CDR3 comprises 15 residues. Germline CDR1 is SGHAT and CDR2 is FQNNGV. The CDR3 bases are TGTGCCAGCAGCCAGAGGACAGGGGGAAATTCACCCCTCCACTTT. Translating gives CASSQRTGGNSPLHF.

The rearrangement links TRBV6-6 to TRBJ1-5; 9 positions agree with TRBD1. J lost 5 bases, V lost 8 bases, and 7 bases had no gene match. Germline V gene data show CDR1 as MNHNY and CDR2 as SVGAGI (reference sequence). CDR3 length: 14 residues. Here the CDR3 reads CASVGQGKHQPQHF. The CDR3 region has the DNA TGTGCCAGCGTTGGACAGGGGAAACATCAGCCCCAGCATTTT.

V usage is TRBV24-1 and J usage is TRBJ1-6; 10 bases align to TRBD1. Germline assignment: CDR1 KGHDR and CDR2 SFDVKD. There are 17 residues in the CDR3. V shed 2 bases and J 7 bases; nucleotides not matched to a gene: 7. In nucleotides, the CDR3 is TGTGCCACCAGTGATTCCCTGACAGGGGGCGGCAATTCACCCCTCCACTTT. Amino acids: CATSDSLTGGGNSPLHF.

V is TRBV2 and J is TRBJ1-4, with D maybe TRBD1 (5 bases). With 7 bases removed from V and 7 bases from J, the gap between germline ends came to 13 bases. The CDR3 extends over 13 amino acids. Germline V lookup: CDR1 SNHLY, CDR2 FYNNEI. In nucleotides, the CDR3 is TGTGCCAGCACCGGACACCCGGGTGAAAAACTGTTTTTT. Amino acid sequence: CASTGHPGEKLFF.

Only one count was recorded for this clone. The rearrangement joins TRBV7-8 to TRBJ1-1; 8 positions agree with TRBD1. This CDR3 comprises 15 residues. Germline V gene lookup returns CDR1 SGHVS and CDR2 FQNEAQ. With V trimmed by 2 bases and J by 7 bases, 9 bases remained unmatched. The CDR3 reads CASSLLRSGGDEAFF. In DNA form, the CDR3 reads TGTGCCAGCAGCTTACTTAGGTCAGGGGGCGATGAAGCTTTCTTT. The full variable domain, its missing parts supplied by reference TRBV7-8 and TRBJ1-1, is GAGVSQSPRYKVAKRGQDVALRCDPISGHVSLFWYQQALGQGPEFLTYFQNEAQLDKSGLPSDRFFAERPEGSVSTLKIQRTQQEDSAVYLCASSLLRSGGDEAFFGQGTRLTVV.

This chain joins TRBV6-6 and TRBJ1-6; TRBD1 is a possible D gene (5 bases). Trimming cost V 5 bases and J 11 bases, with 7 bases left between them. Germline-derived CDR1 and CDR2 are MNHNY and SVGAGI (reference sequence). The CDR3 loop spans 11 amino acids. Written as DNA, the CDR3 is TGTGCCAGCAGTCCGGGGGCACCCCTCCACTTT. Encoded protein: CASSPGAPLHF.

The chain links TRBV9 to TRBJ1-2; 8 nucleotides align to TRBD1. CDR3 size: 14 residues. The junction had 4 bases not matched to a gene; V was cut back by 0 bases and J by 6 bases. Germline-derived CDR1 and CDR2 are SGDLS and YYNGEE. CDR3 residues: CASSVGDRSDGYTF. CDR3 DNA: TGTGCCAGCAGCGTAGGGGACAGGTCGGATGGCTACACCTTC.

This chain joins TRBV18 and TRBJ1-3; D is ambiguous. Trimming removed 4 bases at V and 2 bases at J, with 15 bases between. Germline assignment: CDR1 KGHSH and CDR2 LQKENI. The CDR3 spans 16 residues. The CDR3 region is CASSQDTPSAGNTIYF. The DNA of the CDR3 is TGTGCCAGCTCACAAGACACCCCATCTGCTGGAAACACCATATATTTT.

This chain links TRBV29-1 with TRBJ2-7, with 11 nucleotides matching TRBD2. V was clipped by 7 bases and J by 2 bases; unmatched bases: 4. CDR3 size: 13 residues. CDR1 and CDR2 from the germline V gene are SQVTM and ANQGSEA. CDR3 sequence (DNA): TGCAGCGCCATTAGCGGGGGGGCCTACGAGCAGTACTTC. Translating it yields CSAISGGAYEQYF.

This sequence joins TRBV2 and TRBJ2-2; 14 nucleotides align to TRBD2. The CDR3 spans 18 residues. V shed 6 bases, J shed 5 bases, and the junction held 11 bases outside the gene matches. Germline CDR1 reads SNHLY; CDR2 reads FYNNEI. CDR3 region: CASRGTSGGRAGTGELFF. DNA of the CDR3: TGTGCCAGCAGGGGGACTAGCGGGGGCCGAGCGGGGACCGGGGAGCTGTTTTTT.

The gene calls are TRBV12-5 and TRBJ2-5; 7 nucleotides align to TRBD1. V dropped 3 bases and J dropped 4; count of bases not matched to a gene: 2. Germline CDR1 reads LGHNT; CDR2 reads FRNRAP. The CDR3 totals 13 residues. CDR3 in DNA: TGTGCTAGTGGTTTAAACAGGGGAGAGACCCAGTACTTC. Its protein product is CASGLNRGETQYF. Filled out from reference TRBV12-5 and TRBJ2-5, the complete variable domain reads DARVTQTPRHKVTEMGQEVTMRCQPILGHNTVFWYRQTMMQGLELLAYFRNRAPLDDSGMPKDRFSAEMPDATLATLKIQPSEPRDSAVYFCASGLNRGETQYFGPGTRLLVL.